Listed below are T cell receptor beta chains from one sample, sequenced in a study of blood T cell repertoires in COVID-19. Assay: immunoSEQ multiplex PCR; the TCRdb copy retains only in-frame clones and omits some. The table has about 360,000 clones, 85% to 90% seen once; the top ten hold less than 3.5%. Sequencing was done on a sample of peripheral blood. These receptors all come from a human donor in a cohort sampled during active COVID-19. CDR3s include the opening cysteine and the closing phenylalanine or tryptophan. Rows give clone size only sometimes, using once, few, many, or a class for an expanded clone.

j_call	v_call	cdr3_length	clone_size	cdr3_aa
TRBJ1-2	TRBV30	14	NA	CAWSRDRGDYGYTF
TRBJ1-6	TRBV30	14	few	CAWSSGTENSPLHF
TRBJ1-2	TRBV29-1	13	NA	CSVDRGWNYGYTF
TRBJ1-5	TRBV4-2	16	NA	CASSQEGGEGNQPQHF
TRBJ1-2	TRBV5-1	14	NA	CASSPATAGYGYTF
TRBJ1-1	TRBV7-9	14	NA	CASSTGGMNTEAFF
TRBJ2-2	TRBV7-8	14	NA	CASPREVGTGELFF
TRBJ2-1	TRBV6-1	13	NA	CASSEGRGNEQFF
TRBJ2-1	TRBV7-2	14	NA	CASSPYPGGGEQFF
TRBJ2-1	TRBV13	15	NA	CASSLMGQPYNEQFF
TRBJ1-4	TRBV5-1	15	NA	CASSLDRGANEKLFF
TRBJ2-7	TRBV6-5	15	NA	CASSYSFGLTHEQYF
TRBJ2-5	TRBV6-5	15	few	CASSRLAATQETQYF
TRBJ2-3	TRBV6-5	15	NA	CASNRLGRETDTQYF
TRBJ2-7	TRBV11-2	15	NA	CASSLGPSGHYEQYF
TRBJ2-7	TRBV2	16	NA	CASSASLQGAHDEQYF
TRBJ1-5	TRBV28	13	few	CASTPSPDQPQHF
TRBJ2-1	TRBV5-6	14	few	CASSLVGALSEQFF
TRBJ1-2	TRBV10-3	15	NA	CAISGGDRAGYGYTF
TRBJ2-1	TRBV10-3	15	NA	CAAGTSGRIGNEQFF
TRBJ2-1	TRBV30	18	NA	CAWSEFVPGLAGYNEQFF
TRBJ2-5	TRBV19	14	NA	CASSPRTPQETQYF
TRBJ2-5	TRBV18	14	NA	CASSPERTSETQYF
TRBJ2-5	TRBV27	16	once	CASSLLRGALPETQYF
TRBJ1-2	TRBV19	13	NA	CASGSGGSYGYTF
TRBJ2-2	TRBV25-1	17	NA	CASSGFRQGGKVGELFF
TRBJ2-6	TRBV5-1	18	NA	CASSSGQGISSGANVLTF
TRBJ2-5	TRBV7-3	14	NA	CASSLTGRLETQYF
TRBJ2-6	TRBV5-6	17	few	CASSFGQRSSGANVLTF
TRBJ1-2	TRBV6-2/TRBV6-3	13	few	CASSNNRDGGYTF
TRBJ2-3	TRBV7-9	14	NA	CASSHTGVTDTQYF
TRBJ2-3	TRBV4-1	16	NA	CASSHERDSSTDTQYF
TRBJ2-3	TRBV10-1	14	once	CASSNHGLEDTQYF
TRBJ2-5	TRBV19	16	NA	CASSMTSGGAQETQYF
TRBJ1-2	TRBV7-2	15	NA	CASSSDRGRSYGYTF
TRBJ2-5	TRBV15	16	NA	CATSRGDLAPQETQYF
TRBJ2-1	TRBV4-1	13	NA	CASRQGSGDEQFF
TRBJ1-2	TRBV25-1	15	NA	CASSSTWTSRSGYTF
TRBJ2-7	TRBV20-1	13	NA	CSASYTVAHEQYF
TRBJ2-1	TRBV4-1	17	NA	CASSRLYRGNTYNEQFF
TRBJ2-5	TRBV27	15	NA	CASSPTYGTALNQYF
TRBJ1-2	TRBV12-3/TRBV12-4	13	NA	CASSLKGAYGYTF